Below, 17 T cell receptor beta chains from the same sample are listed, as sequenced in a study of T cell responses to AZD1222 COVID-19 vaccine. Generated by immunoSEQ multiplex PCR, the TCRdb table keeps only in-frame clones and is missing some. This table has over 100,000 clones, over 70% appearing once. The sample consisted of peripheral blood, taken on day 0 of AZD1222 vaccination. The receptor source for this set is an adult in good health.

The V call is TRBV5-1, the J call TRBJ1-1, with 9 bases that match TRBD1. The CDR3 spans 13 residues. In germline, CDR1 is SGHRS, CDR2 YFSETQ. With 6 bases clipped from V and 4 bases from J, the junction kept 4 bases outside the gene matches. The DNA for the CDR3 is TGCGCCAGCACTCGGGACAGGGTCACTGAAGCTTTCTTT. As protein: CASTRDRVTEAFF.

The chain employs TRBV10-2 and TRBJ2-1; 9 bases fit TRBD2. The CDR3 runs 16 residues. CDR1 is WSHSY and CDR2 is SAAADI in the germline V gene. With V trimmed by 0 bases and J by 7 bases, 7 bases remained unmatched. The CDR3 protein is CASSESRGTSRNEQFF. In DNA, the CDR3 is TGCGCCAGCAGTGAGTCGAGGGGGACTAGCAGGAATGAGCAGTTCTTC.

The chain recombines TRBV11-2 with TRBJ1-4; D is possibly TRBD1 (6 bases). V shed 1 base and J shed 11 bases, with 17 bases lying between them. This CDR3 has 15 residues. The germline V gene encodes CDR1 SGHAT and CDR2 FQNNGV. CDR3 DNA: TGTGCCAGCAGCTTAGCACAGGGATGGGTCGGGAAACTGTTTTTT. Translation gives CASSLAQGWVGKLFF.

The chain carries TRBV9 and TRBJ2-7; 8 nucleotides line up with TRBD1. The CDR3 loop spans 14 amino acids. The germline CDR1 and CDR2 sequences are SGDLS and YYNGEE. The trim removed 3 bases at V and 5 bases at J, leaving 7 bases unmatched. The chain's CDR3 is CASSGPGGNHEQYF. In DNA, the CDR3 is TGTGCCAGCAGCGGGCCAGGGGGCAACCACGAGCAGTACTTC.

V usage is TRBV9 and J usage is TRBJ1-3; D might be TRBD1 (5 bases). This CDR3 is 17 amino acids long. Germline assignment: CDR1 SGDLS and CDR2 YYNGEE. The V end lost 4 bases, the J end lost 6 bases, and 23 bases lay between the germline ends. The chain's CDR3 is CASSPMGGIRAQNTIYF. The CDR3, as DNA: TGTGCCAGCAGCCCAATGGGGGGGATAAGAGCGCAAAACACCATATATTTT.

This clone was recorded only once. The V call is TRBV7-2, the J call TRBJ1-2, with TRBD1 matching over 9 bases. The CDR3 is 19 residues long. The V gene end was trimmed by 5 bases and the J gene end by 0 bases; junction bases not matched to a gene: 16. Germline CDR1 is SGHTA and CDR2 is FQGNSA. The CDR3 DNA sequence: TGTGCCAGCAGCGGGGACAGGGAGAAGGCGCGATGGGCTAACTATGGCTACACCTTC. Its protein product is CASSGDREKARWANYGYTF.

This clone has a handful of counts. The rearrangement uses TRBV19 and TRBJ2-3; perhaps TRBD2 as D (5 bases). V was trimmed by 9 bases and J by 2 bases, leaving 12 bases between them. The V gene's germline CDR1 is LNHDA and CDR2 SQIVND (reference sequence). The CDR3 sequence is 13 residues long. CDR3 protein: CASMDWTTDTQYF. The CDR3 nucleotides are TGTGCCAGCATGGACTGGACCACAGATACGCAGTATTTT.

This rearrangement joins TRBV18 to TRBJ1-3; 8 bases are shared with TRBD1. Germline trimming cut 3 bases from V and 0 bases from J; bases unmatched to any gene: 7. Germline CDR1 reads KGHSH; CDR2 reads LQKENI. This CDR3 spans 17 amino acids. DNA for the CDR3: TGTGCCAGCTCACCCGGGGGGGACAGGATCTCTGGAAACACCATATATTTT. It is translated as CASSPGGDRISGNTIYF.

V and J are TRBV11-3 and TRBJ1-6; D unclear. This CDR3 comprises 13 residues. The V end was cut by 1 base, the J end by 9 bases, with 7 bases between. The germline V gene encodes CDR1 SGHNT and CDR2 YENEEA. The CDR3 region is CASSLALTSPLHF. The CDR3 nucleotides read TGTGCCAGCAGCTTAGCCCTCACTTCACCCCTCCACTTT. Full variable domain (remainder filled in from reference TRBV11-3 and TRBJ1-6): EAGVVQSPRYKIIEKKQPVAFWCNPISGHNTLYWYLQNLGQGPELLIRYENEEAVDDSQLPKDRFSAERLKGVDSTLKIQPAELGDSAVYLCASSLALTSPLHFGNGTRLTVT.

The chain combines TRBV6-5 with TRBJ1-1; D ambiguous. Germline values: CDR1 MNHEY, CDR2 SVGAGI. CDR3 length: 13 amino acids. V lost 0 bases, J lost 8 bases, and 10 bases lay in between. In nucleotides, the CDR3 is TGTGCCAGCAGTTACTCCAGGTTTGTGGAAGCTTTCTTT. Residues: CASSYSRFVEAFF.

This chain connects TRBV4-2 to TRBJ1-1; 7 bases agree with TRBD1. CDR1 LGHNA and CDR2 YNFKEQ come from the germline V gene. The V and J ends lost 3 bases and 0 bases, in that order; junction bases with no gene match: 1. This CDR3 contains 14 residues. This CDR3 is CASSQGQLNTEAFF. Here the CDR3 DNA reads TGTGCCAGCAGCCAGGGACAGCTGAACACTGAAGCTTTCTTT.

The V and J genes are TRBV7-2 and TRBJ1-5; D gene uncertain. V lost 2 bases to trimming and J lost 1 base, with 6 bases between them. The CDR3 runs to 14 residues. Looked up from germline, CDR1 is SGHTA and CDR2 is FQGNSA. The CDR3 coding sequence is TGTGCCAGCAGCTTAATGGGAAGCAATCAGCCCCAGCATTTT. Translating it yields CASSLMGSNQPQHF.

V usage is TRBV19 and J usage is TRBJ1-2; 7 bases align to TRBD1. Germline V CDR1 and CDR2: LNHDA, SQIVND (reference sequence). CDR3 size: 16 residues. Unmatched junction bases numbered 6, after V lost 0 bases and J lost 2 bases. This chain's CDR3 is CASSIDGPGQNYGYTF. CDR3 DNA sequence: TGTGCCAGTAGTATAGATGGGCCGGGACAGAACTATGGCTACACCTTC.

CDR3 sequence: CASSASPGQGGQPQHF. DNA for the CDR3: TGTGCCAGCAGCGCCTCCCCTGGACAGGGAGGCCAGCCCCAGCATTTT. The V call is TRBV9, the J call TRBJ1-5; 8 bases match TRBD1. Trimming took 3 bases from V and 7 from J; bases not matched to a gene: 12. Germline V gene lookup returns CDR1 SGDLS and CDR2 YYNGEE. This CDR3 has 16 amino acids.

This chain uses TRBV28 with TRBJ1-3; maybe TRBD1 (5 bases). Germline V lookup: CDR1 MDHEN, CDR2 SYDVKM. The CDR3 is 14 residues long. V lost 6 bases and J lost 2, with 11 bases in between. CDR3 in amino acids: CASRTGPAGNTIYF. The CDR3, as DNA: TGTGCCAGCAGAACAGGCCCGGCTGGAAACACCATATATTTT.

V is TRBV6-2 or TRBV6-3 and J is TRBJ2-7; D perhaps matches TRBD1 (5 bases). This CDR3 is 15 amino acids long. Germline V gene data show CDR1 as MNHEY and CDR2 as SVGEGT. The V gene lost 2 bases and the J gene lost 1 base, with 12 bases spanning the gap. CDR3 region: CASSYPATVSYEQYF. DNA of the CDR3: TGTGCCAGCAGTTACCCTGCGACAGTTTCCTACGAGCAGTACTTC.

V is TRBV19 and J is TRBJ1-1; D perhaps matches TRBD1 (5 bases). CDR1 is LNHDA and CDR2 is SQIVND in the germline V gene (reference sequence). This CDR3 is 13 amino acids long. Between the trimmed V and J ends, which lost 7 bases and 3 bases, there was a span of 12 bases. CDR3 residues: CASTMRGYTEAFF. As DNA, the CDR3 is TGTGCCAGTACCATGCGGGGGTACACTGAAGCTTTCTTT.